This is a list of T cell receptor beta chains from one sample in a study of cytomegalovirus exposure and HLA in healthy donors. Assay used: immunoSEQ multiplex PCR; TCRdb lists only in-frame clones, some missing. The data show about 150,000 clones, more than 80% seen once. The specimen was PBMCs. These receptors were taken from a man aged 18 to 30 in good health and CMV-seronegative. The CDR3 runs from the conserved cysteine through the conserved F or W. A D gene is named only where the DNA matches it firmly. Clone sizes are given selectively: once, few, many, or a class where the clone is expanded.

v_gene: TRBV5-5
len: 15
abundance: .
d_gene: TRBD1
j_gene: TRBJ1-2
CDR3nt: TGTGCCAGCAGCTTGTTATCAGGGGGCGGCTATGGCTACACCTTC
CDR3aa: CASSLLSGGGYGYTF

v_gene: TRBV11-3
len: 14
abundance: .
d_gene: .
j_gene: TRBJ2-2
CDR3nt: TGTGCCAGCAGTTTGGCCCCACCGACCGGGGAGCTGTTTTTT
CDR3aa: CASSLAPPTGELFF

v_gene: TRBV5-1
len: 18
abundance: .
d_gene: .
j_gene: TRBJ2-5
CDR3nt: TGCGCCAGCAGCCATGGGGGCCTGACGTCCGCTGGAGAAGAGACCCAGTACTTC
CDR3aa: CASSHGGLTSAGEETQYF

v_gene: TRBV7-9
len: 14
abundance: .
d_gene: TRBD2
j_gene: TRBJ2-1
CDR3nt: TGTGCCAGCAGCTTTAGCGGGGGGGCCGGTGAGCAGTTCTTC
CDR3aa: CASSFSGGAGEQFF

v_gene: TRBV30
len: 14
abundance: .
d_gene: TRBD2
j_gene: TRBJ2-2
CDR3nt: TGTGCCTGGAGGACTAGCGGGAACACCGGGGAGCTGTTTTTT
CDR3aa: CAWRTSGNTGELFF

v_gene: TRBV2
len: 11
abundance: .
d_gene: .
j_gene: TRBJ2-7
CDR3nt: TGTGCCAGCAGTCAGGGAGGCGAGCAGTACTTC
CDR3aa: CASSQGGEQYF

v_gene: TRBV5-1
len: 15
abundance: .
d_gene: TRBD1
j_gene: TRBJ2-3
CDR3nt: TGCGCCAGCAGCTTGGGGACAGGGGGCACAGATACGCAGTATTTT
CDR3aa: CASSLGTGGTDTQYF

v_gene: TRBV18
len: 15
abundance: once
d_gene: TRBD1
j_gene: TRBJ2-7
CDR3nt: TGTGCCAGCTCACCACTATCTCCGACAGGGTACGAGCAGTACTTC
CDR3aa: CASSPLSPTGYEQYF

v_gene: TRBV7-9
len: 15
abundance: once
d_gene: .
j_gene: TRBJ1-3
CDR3nt: TGTGCCAGCAGCTTGAGCACGTGGTCTGGAAACACCATATATTTT
CDR3aa: CASSLSTWSGNTIYF

v_gene: TRBV5-1
len: 18
abundance: .
d_gene: TRBD1
j_gene: TRBJ1-2
CDR3nt: TGCGCCAGCAGCTCCCAGGGGACAGGGACAGGATCCTACTATGGCTACACCTTC
CDR3aa: CASSSQGTGTGSYYGYTF

v_gene: TRBV7-8
len: 14
abundance: .
d_gene: .
j_gene: TRBJ1-5
CDR3nt: TGTGCCAGCAGCCACAGTGGAAACAATCAGCCCCAGCATTTT
CDR3aa: CASSHSGNNQPQHF

v_gene: TRBV4-1
len: 14
abundance: once
d_gene: TRBD2
j_gene: TRBJ2-7
CDR3nt: TGCGCCAGCAGCCATGGACTAGCGGGAGACGAGCAGTACTTC
CDR3aa: CASSHGLAGDEQYF

v_gene: TRBV19
len: 14
abundance: .
d_gene: .
j_gene: TRBJ1-2
CDR3nt: TGTGCCAGTAGTCTAGGGAGGAGGAACTATGGCTACACCTTC
CDR3aa: CASSLGRRNYGYTF

v_gene: TRBV28
len: 15
abundance: .
d_gene: TRBD2
j_gene: TRBJ2-1
CDR3nt: TGTGCCAGCAGTTTAGTAGGGACTAGGATTCTTGAGCAGTTCTTC
CDR3aa: CASSLVGTRILEQFF

v_gene: TRBV2
len: 14
abundance: .
d_gene: TRBD2
j_gene: TRBJ2-3
CDR3nt: TGTGCCACCCAGGGACTAGCGGACAGAGATACGCAGTATTTT
CDR3aa: CATQGLADRDTQYF

v_gene: TRBV4-2
len: 15
abundance: .
d_gene: .
j_gene: TRBJ1-5
CDR3nt: TGTGCCAGCAGCCAAGTCAAAGAAAGGGGCCAGCCCCAGCATTTT
CDR3aa: CASSQVKERGQPQHF

v_gene: TRBV30
len: 13
abundance: once
d_gene: .
j_gene: TRBJ1-1
CDR3nt: TGTGCCTGGCAGGGTTCCGGGTACACTGAAGCTTTCTTT
CDR3aa: CAWQGSGYTEAFF

v_gene: TRBV27
len: 13
abundance: .
d_gene: TRBD1
j_gene: TRBJ1-2
CDR3nt: TGTGCCAGCAGTTTGGGGACAGCATATGGCTACACCTTC
CDR3aa: CASSLGTAYGYTF

v_gene: TRBV13
len: 11
abundance: .
d_gene: .
j_gene: TRBJ1-1
CDR3nt: TGTGCCAGCAGGGAACATGCAGGAGCTTTCTTT
CDR3aa: CASREHAGAFF

v_gene: TRBV2
len: 13
abundance: .
d_gene: .
j_gene: TRBJ1-1
CDR3nt: TGTGCCAGCAGTGGAACAGGGACCACTGAAGCTTTCTTT
CDR3aa: CASSGTGTTEAFF

v_gene: TRBV11-3
len: 14
abundance: .
d_gene: TRBD2
j_gene: TRBJ2-7
CDR3nt: TGTGCCAGCAGCTTGCTTAGCGGGAACTACGAGCAGTACTTC
CDR3aa: CASSLLSGNYEQYF

v_gene: TRBV30
len: 15
abundance: .
d_gene: .
j_gene: TRBJ1-5
CDR3nt: TGTGCCTGGAGCGATAGAGGGACATTCAATCAGCCCCAGCATTTT
CDR3aa: CAWSDRGTFNQPQHF

v_gene: TRBV18
len: 14
abundance: .
d_gene: TRBD2
j_gene: TRBJ2-1
CDR3nt: TGTGCCAGCCTAGCGGGGCCTGGGAACAATGAGCAGTTCTTC
CDR3aa: CASLAGPGNNEQFF

v_gene: TRBV7-2
len: 15
abundance: .
d_gene: TRBD1
j_gene: TRBJ1-2
CDR3nt: TGTGCCAGCAGCTTAGCGGCTAGGGACAGCTATGGCTACACCTTC
CDR3aa: CASSLAARDSYGYTF

v_gene: TRBV18
len: 14
abundance: .
d_gene: .
j_gene: TRBJ1-4
CDR3nt: TGTGCCAGCTCACCACCAGGGGCTCGTGAAAAACTGTTTTTT
CDR3aa: CASSPPGAREKLFF

v_gene: TRBV28
len: 16
abundance: .
d_gene: TRBD2
j_gene: TRBJ2-7
CDR3nt: TGTGCCAGCAGTTTAGCGGCTAGCGGTCCCTCCTACGAGCAGTACTTC
CDR3aa: CASSLAASGPSYEQYF

v_gene: TRBV6-5
len: 15
abundance: once
d_gene: .
j_gene: TRBJ2-3
CDR3nt: TGTGCCAGCAGTTACGAAACTACGGGCACAGATACGCAGTATTTT
CDR3aa: CASSYETTGTDTQYF